What follows is one T cell receptor (beta chain) and its context. Its antigen is still unknown. Base qualities are not provided; no much larger clone lies one nucleotide away. At diagnosis, tumor, uninvolved tumor-adjacent lung and peripheral blood were collected and then preserved as a mix of FFPE and fresh-frozen material. For TCR repertoire profiling, the blood samples were analyzed as peripheral blood mononuclear cells. The data stem from a study of T cells in localized non-small cell lung cancer (TCRdb year 2020). A note on the overall study: The study analyzed T cell repertoires of hundreds of early-stage NSCLC patients, comparing tumors and uninvolved tumor-adjacent lungs. All 240 or so NSCLC patients in the cohort were treatment-naive and had localized lung tumors that were resected. A mean age of about 66 years was recorded for the NSCLC patients, of whom 129 were male and 95 to 110 were female. Points the paper makes about the study in general: Because multi-region tumor sequencing was not performed, intratumor heterogeneity could not be ruled out. Higher T cell density in blood was associated with longer overall survival, whereas higher clonality in adjacent lung was associated with shorter survival. Because the study design was exploratory, TCR variables were selected using unadjusted p-values without false-discovery rate correction. Uninvolved tumor-adjacent lung showed the highest T cell clonality, higher than tumor, which suggests more focused antigenic responses in the adjacent lung. A median of roughly 50 of the top 100 tumor clones turned up in the paired uninvolved adjacent lung, and approximately 30 of those clones also ranked among the top 100 of that same adjacent lung.

The immunoSEQ Assay was used to sequence TCR beta CDR3 regions from DNA. On the authors' methods: To compute T cell density, TCR beta template counts were normalized to usable DNA, which was estimated by amplifying housekeeping genes. The preseqR package was used to estimate richness by extrapolating to 400,000 templates for PBMC samples and to 120,000 templates for tissue samples. Clonality was calculated as one minus Pielou's evenness. Tissue-enriched TCRs were identified through differential abundance testing performed on productive amino-acid clonotypes, with a minimum total count of 5 and an alpha of 0.1. The Jaccard Index and the Morisita Overlap Index were used to measure repertoire overlap between compartments. GLIPH clustered TCR beta CDR3s with public tetramer-defined viral CDR3s; viral motifs required at least three viral sequences plus V-gene enrichment. This is the immuneACCESS table as TCRdb keeps it, with only in-frame sequences that have V and J called. A part of the clones is gone; compared with another copy, unresolved V genes explain less than half, and the rest is unexplained. V and J calls and clone size come straight from that table; D and trimming were deduced from the DNA. This sample holds tens of thousands of clones; 75% to 90% were observed only once. The ten largest clonotypes hold 17% of the sample.

This clonotype originated in a man aged 40-75 years with stage III lung adenocarcinoma. The sample was peripheral blood mononuclear cells, taken before any cancer treatment.

In nucleotide form, the sequence is TGTGCCAGCAGTGACCAGGGACCCTACAATGAGCAGTTCTTC. This yields the protein CASSDQGPYNEQFF. The chain couples TRBV2 to TRBJ2-1; the D region may be TRBD1 or TRBD2, each matching 5 bases equally. A distance of 8 bases separates the germline ends of V and J, which lose 3 bases and 2 bases respectively. For CDR1 and CDR2, the germline V gene lists SNHLY and FYNNEI. The CDR3 has 14 amino acids, counting the end cysteine and phenylalanine. Only CDR3 DNA is held: 42 bases, read in frame from base 1.